One sample yielded the 29 T cell receptor beta chains listed below, sequenced in a study of graft-versus-host responses after intestinal transplantation. These receptors lack a known antigen. The assay was immunoSEQ multiplex PCR, and TCRdb's table has in-frame clones only and misses some. This sample has about 100,000 clones, with 91% found just once. Sequenced here: unstimulated CD4+ T cells sorted from spleen or lymph node cells, sampled before transplant. The receptor set was obtained from a human donor who was the organ donor for an intestinal transplant.

The rearrangement joins TRBV5-4 to TRBJ1-1; D possibly corresponds to TRBD1 (6 bases). Per germline, CDR1 SGHNT and CDR2 YYREEE (reference sequence). Trimming pared 7 bases from V and 10 bases from J, leaving 17 bases between. This CDR3 has 12 amino acids. The CDR3 spells CASGTGPLGAFF. DNA for the CDR3: TGTGCCAGCGGTACAGGGCCGCTGGGAGCTTTCTTT.

This clone was detected once. J is TRBJ2-7 and V is TRBV14; TRBD2 might be the D (6 bases). Germline lookup yields CDR1 SGHDN and CDR2 FVKESK. Trimming pared 1 base from V and 0 bases from J, leaving 13 bases between. The length of the CDR3 is 16 residues. CDR3 sequence reads: CASSQGPGVLSYEQYF. CDR3 nucleotides: TGTGCCAGCAGCCAAGGTCCGGGGGTCCTCTCCTACGAGCAGTACTTC.

V gene TRBV7-2 combines with J gene TRBJ2-7, with D possibly TRBD1 on 5 matching bases. CDR3 length: 14 residues. Germline CDR1 and CDR2: SGHTA and FQGNSA. With 1 base removed from V and 1 base from J, the gap between germline ends came to 8 bases. The CDR3 region has the DNA TGTGCCAGCAGCTTAGGGGGCGGTTCCTACGAGCAGTACTTC. It codes for CASSLGGGSYEQYF. The full variable domain, completed using reference TRBV7-2 and TRBJ2-7, is GAGVSQSPSNKVTEKGKDVELRCDPISGHTALYWYRQSLGQGLEFLIYFQGNSAPDKSGLPSDRFSAERTGGSVSTLTIQRTQQEDSAVYLCASSLGGGSYEQYFGPGTRLTVT.

A single count supports this clone. The V call is TRBV4-1, the J call TRBJ2-2, with TRBD2 matching 12 bases. In germline, CDR1 is MGHRA, CDR2 YSYEKL. The CDR3 runs 18 residues. J gave up 1 base and V 4 bases, and 7 bases lay outside the gene matches. For the CDR3, the DNA is TGCGCCAGCAGCCCAATCAGGACTAGCGGGGTGAACACCGGGGAGCTGTTTTTT. It codes for CASSPIRTSGVNTGELFF.

The rearrangement joins TRBV27 to TRBJ2-7; 7 positions match TRBD2. Germline V gene data show CDR1 as MNHEY and CDR2 as SMNVEV (reference sequence). This CDR3 spans 15 amino acids. V was pared by 3 bases and J by 3 bases, with 8 bases of the junction left unmatched. CDR3 residues: CASSLGRGVLYEQYF. The CDR3 DNA reads as TGTGCCAGCAGTTTGGGTCGGGGGGTCCTCTACGAGCAGTACTTC.

The rearrangement joins TRBV18 to TRBJ2-1; the D gene is possibly TRBD2 (6 bases). The CDR3 sequence is 14 residues long. The ends were cut back, 2 bases at V and 7 bases at J, with 12 bases in the middle. CDR1 and CDR2 from the germline V gene are KGHSH and LQKENI. The CDR3 is CASSPNSGWNEQFF. In DNA form, the CDR3 reads TGTGCCAGCTCACCAAATAGCGGTTGGAATGAGCAGTTCTTC.

The V call is TRBV6-5, the J call TRBJ1-2; maybe TRBD1 (5 bases). CDR1 is MNHEY and CDR2 is SVGAGI in the germline V gene. The V and J ends lost 0 bases and 2 bases respectively, with 7 bases between them. This CDR3 has 14 residues. CDR3 sequence: CASSYSRTNYGYTF. CDR3 sequence (DNA): TGTGCCAGCAGTTACTCGAGGACAAACTATGGCTACACCTTC.

This clone was counted only a few times. The V call is TRBV9, the J call TRBJ2-1; 7 positions match TRBD2. The CDR3 contains 16 residues. CDR1 and CDR2 (germline): SGDLS, YYNGEE. After removal of 0 bases from V and 7 bases from J, the junction contained 10 bases not matched to a gene. The CDR3 is CASSVGSLAEKNEQFF. The CDR3 DNA sequence: TGTGCCAGCAGCGTAGGCTCCCTAGCGGAAAAAAATGAGCAGTTCTTC. The variable domain in full, with the rest retrieved from reference TRBV9 and TRBJ2-1, is DSGVTQTPKHLITATGQRVTLRCSPRSGDLSVYWYQQSLDQGLQFLIQYYNGEERAKGNILERFSAQQFPDLHSELNLSSLELGDSALYFCASSVGSLAEKNEQFFGPGTRLTVL.

This CDR3 is CASSPLGQGRYGYTF. In DNA, the CDR3 is TGTGCCAGCAGCCCGTTGGGACAGGGTCGCTATGGCTACACCTTC. V is TRBV5-8 and J is TRBJ1-2; 9 positions agree with TRBD1. The CDR3 totals 15 residues. CDR1 is SGHTS, CDR2 YDEGEE, per germline. Trimming at V came to 4 bases and at J to 4 bases, leaving 8 bases not matched to a gene. Together with reference TRBV5-8 and TRBJ1-2, the CDR3 gives the full variable domain: EAGVTQSPTHLIKTRGQQATLRCSPISGHTSVYWYQQALGLGLQFLLWYDEGEERNRGNFPPRFSGRQFPNYSSELNVNALELEDSALYLCASSPLGQGRYGYTFGSGTRLTVV.

CDR3 DNA: TGTGCCAGCAGCCCCACAGGGGGGGGGAACACTGAAGCTTTCTTT. Protein sequence: CASSPTGGGNTEAFF. The chain joins TRBV6-5 to TRBJ1-1, with 8 positions matching TRBD1. The CDR3 is made up of 15 amino acids. Germline V CDR1 and CDR2: MNHEY, SVGAGI. The junction had 7 bases not matched to a gene; V was cut back by 6 bases and J by 1 base.

The V and J genes are TRBV9 and TRBJ2-3, with a tentative D call TRBD2 (6 bases). The length of the CDR3 is 14 residues. V lost 4 bases, J lost 4 bases, and 13 bases lay in between. CDR1 and CDR2 from the germline V gene are SGDLS and YYNGEE. CDR3 sequence: CASSIGGVADTQYF. The CDR3 DNA follows: TGTGCCAGCAGCATCGGCGGGGTCGCAGATACGCAGTATTTT.

The J gene is TRBJ2-7, the V gene TRBV2; no reliable D call. This CDR3 has 13 residues. V was trimmed by 8 bases and J by 2 bases, leaving 13 bases between them. The germline gives CDR1 SNHLY, CDR2 FYNNEI. CDR3 protein: CASSRSQTYEQYF. CDR3 bases: TGTGCCAGCTCCCGCTCACAGACCTACGAGCAGTACTTC.

In its sample, this clone was seen a few times. V and J are TRBV6-6 and TRBJ1-3; 7 bases line up with TRBD1. Germline CDR1 reads MNHNY; CDR2 reads SVGAGI (reference sequence). Losses at the gene ends were 5 bases for V and 7 bases for J; bases not matched to a gene: 14. The CDR3 runs to 16 residues. The CDR3 sequence: CASSRQLATGTNTIYF. The DNA for the CDR3 is TGTGCCAGCAGTAGACAGCTCGCGACAGGGACGAACACCATATATTTT.

The count of this clone is one. The chain links TRBV6-1 to TRBJ2-2, with D possibly matching TRBD2 (6 bases). CDR1 MNHNS and CDR2 SASEGT come from the germline V gene. This CDR3 is 15 amino acids long. The V gene lost 6 bases and the J gene lost 4 bases, with 15 bases spanning the gap. The CDR3 loop is CASRGGPGFTGELFF. In DNA, the CDR3 is TGTGCCAGCAGGGGGGGACCGGGTTTCACCGGGGAGCTGTTTTTT.

The rearrangement joins TRBV5-1 to TRBJ1-1; weak D call: TRBD1 (5 bases). This CDR3 spans 16 amino acids. Trimming shortened V by 2 bases and J by 0 bases, and 14 bases separated the two germline ends. Germline V gives CDR1 SGHRS, CDR2 YFSETQ. CDR3 region: CASSFGGGMLNTEAFF. The CDR3 DNA follows: TGCGCCAGCAGCTTTGGGGGGGGAATGCTGAACACTGAAGCTTTCTTT.

This chain connects TRBV5-1 to TRBJ2-5; TRBD2 might be the D (6 bases). Germline V gene data show CDR1 as SGHRS and CDR2 as YFSETQ. Trimming took off 2 bases at V and 5 bases at J, with 16 bases between the two ends. The CDR3 runs to 15 residues. Here the CDR3 reads CASSFGAGKGETQYF. The CDR3 DNA reads as TGCGCCAGCAGCTTTGGTGCGGGGAAGGGTGAGACCCAGTACTTC.

The gene calls are TRBV19 and TRBJ1-1, with 8 bases lining up with TRBD1. The ends lost 7 bases at V and 5 bases at J; junction bases unmatched: 12. Germline V gene sequence: CDR1 LNHDA, CDR2 SQIVND (reference sequence). This CDR3 comprises 15 residues. CDR3 protein: CASKPVQGARTEAFF. In DNA, the CDR3 is TGTGCCAGTAAGCCGGTGCAGGGGGCCAGGACTGAAGCTTTCTTT.

The CDR3, as DNA: TGTGCCAGCAATATCGAGAACAATCAGCCCCAGCATTTT. As protein: CASNIENNQPQHF. The chain combines TRBV2 with TRBJ1-5; D is uncertain. The germline V gene encodes CDR1 SNHLY and CDR2 FYNNEI. The CDR3 length is 13 residues. Trimming took off 7 bases at V and 3 bases at J, with 10 bases between the two ends.

This clone has only one observation. The gene calls are TRBV15 and TRBJ1-6; the match to TRBD1 covers 7 bases. The germline V gene has CDR1 LNHNV and CDR2 YYDKDF (reference sequence). After removal of 0 bases from V and 9 bases from J, the junction contained 5 bases not matched to a gene. This CDR3 comprises 15 residues. The CDR3 DNA reads as TGTGCCACCAGCAGAGACAGGGGGAGCTTTTCACCCCTCCACTTT. It specifies CATSRDRGSFSPLHF.

The chain links TRBV6-1 to TRBJ2-5; 9 bases fit TRBD2. The assigned J gene may be wrong: the sequence end matches TRBJ2-7 better. Germline loops: CDR1 MNHNS, CDR2 SASEGT. The length of the CDR3 is 15 residues. As DNA, the CDR3 is TGTGCCAGCAGTCCGATAGCGGGGGCGAGCTACGAGCAGTACTTC. Encoded protein: CASSPIAGASYEQYF.

The gene calls are TRBV11-2 and TRBJ2-7; D is perhaps TRBD2 (5 bases). Germline-derived CDR1 and CDR2 are SGHAT and FQNNGV. This CDR3 region has 14 residues. Trimming stripped 5 bases from V and 3 bases from J, with 14 bases between. DNA of the CDR3: TGTGCCAGCAGCCGGAGCGGATTATACTACGAGCAGTACTTC. The encoded protein is CASSRSGLYYEQYF.

This sequence joins TRBV19 and TRBJ2-7; weak D call: TRBD1 (7 bases). The CDR3 spans 15 residues. Looked up from germline, CDR1 is LNHDA and CDR2 is SQIVND (reference sequence). The ends were cut back, 1 base at V and 3 bases at J, with 13 bases in the middle. In DNA, the CDR3 is TGTGCCAGTAGTATAGGGCCCAGGGGGGTCTACGAGCAGTACTTC. This translates into CASSIGPRGVYEQYF.

The chain joins TRBV5-1 to TRBJ2-7; D is undetermined. The CDR3 is 14 amino acids. Germline CDR1 is SGHRS and CDR2 is YFSETQ. Deletions cut 2 bases from V and 0 bases from J, with 9 bases between. The CDR3 DNA reads as TGCGCCAGCAGCTTCGCGCCCGTCTCCTACGAGCAGTACTTC. This gives the protein CASSFAPVSYEQYF.

CDR3 nucleotides: TGTGCCAGCAGCTTCGGGACAAGAGCTAACTATGGCTACACCTTC. This codes for CASSFGTRANYGYTF. The chain recombines TRBV27 with TRBJ1-2, with D possibly TRBD1 on 6 matching bases. CDR3 size: 15 residues. Germline assignment: CDR1 MNHEY and CDR2 SMNVEV (reference sequence). Trimming stripped 6 bases from V and 0 bases from J, with 14 bases between.

The chain is built from TRBV7-2 and TRBJ1-2; D uncertain. Per the germline V gene, CDR1 is SGHTA and CDR2 is FQGNSA. Trimming pared 0 bases from V and 6 bases from J, leaving 14 bases between. There are 15 residues in the CDR3. The CDR3 nucleotides read TGTGCCAGCAGCTTAGCGGGCCTCCCAGCAAATGGCTACACCTTC. This encodes CASSLAGLPANGYTF.

The CDR3 protein is CASSQDFGQRLDGYTF. The CDR3 DNA reads TGCGCCAGCAGCCAAGATTTCGGCCAGCGCCTGGATGGCTACACCTTC. The chain carries TRBV4-3 and TRBJ1-2; D unclear. V lost 0 bases and J 6 bases, leaving 17 bases between the germline ends. Germline CDR1 and CDR2: LGHNA and YSLEER. This CDR3 is built from 16 residues.

In this sample, this clone turned up a few times. V is TRBV5-1 and J is TRBJ1-3; no clear D gene. CDR1 is SGHRS and CDR2 is YFSETQ in the germline V gene. Between the trimmed V and J ends, which lost 2 bases and 1 base, there was a span of 7 bases. The CDR3 has 14 residues. CDR3 protein: CASSLWASGNTIYF. The CDR3 DNA is TGCGCCAGCAGCTTATGGGCGTCTGGAAACACCATATATTTT.

This clone was observed once. The rearrangement uses TRBV7-3 and TRBJ1-6; D gene uncertain. Germline-derived CDR1 and CDR2 are SGHTA and FQGTGA. The ends were cut back, 3 bases at V and 6 bases at J, with 9 bases in the middle. The CDR3 totals 14 residues. The CDR3 sequence is CASSLEAFNSPLHF. The CDR3 bases are TGTGCCAGCAGCTTGGAGGCGTTTAATTCACCCCTCCACTTT.

The chain uses TRBV19 and TRBJ2-3; 7 bases agree with TRBD1. From germline, CDR1 is LNHDA and CDR2 SQIVND (reference sequence). The CDR3 has 20 amino acids. The V gene end was trimmed by 0 bases and the J gene end by 2 bases; junction bases not matched to a gene: 17. The CDR3, as DNA: TGTGCCAGTAGTATAGATCGGCCCCTCGCTCGACAGGGAAACACAGATACGCAGTATTTT. Translating it yields CASSIDRPLARQGNTDTQYF.